The 13 T cell receptor beta chains below come from one sample, sequenced in a study of vaccination and CD4 T cells after COVID-19. Their specific antigens are unknown. Treatment in this sample: approximately 9-day PBMC culture with coronavirus spike peptide pools or control peptides (ViraFEST assay). The Oncomine TCR Beta short-read assay sequenced DNA from cultured CD4+ T cells. MiXCR, applied by TCRdb to the PCR reads, yields one record per CDR3 protein. Of 20,000 to 25,000 distinct CDR3 sequences listed, 60% are singletons. Sample: CD4+ T cells from blood, cultured in vitro, taken after SARS-CoV-2 vaccination. The receptor set was obtained from a human donor who received a COVID-19 vaccine.

The genes are TRBV6-1 and TRBJ1-5, with a possible D match to TRBD1 (6 bases). The CDR3 loop spans 13 amino acids. Germline V lookup: CDR1 MNHNS, CDR2 SASEGT. V lost 3 bases to trimming and J lost 4 bases, with 7 bases between them. CDR3 sequence (DNA): TGTGCCAGCAGTGAGACAGGTAATCAGCCCCAGCATTTT. Translated, it gives CASSETGNQPQHF.

The chain carries TRBV19 and TRBJ1-5; D not certain. The germline V and J ends were trimmed by 3 bases and 1 base, with 10 bases remaining between them. The CDR3 sequence is 15 residues long. Germline CDR1 and CDR2: LNHDA and SQIVND (reference sequence). In DNA form, the CDR3 reads TGTGCCAGTAGTATTACCGGGGAGAGCAATCAGCCCCAGCATTTT. This translates into CASSITGESNQPQHF.

The rearrangement uses TRBV7-3 and TRBJ1-2, with D possibly being TRBD1 (5 bases). V gave up 2 bases and J gave up 9 bases, with 13 bases separating them. Germline CDR1 is SGHTA and CDR2 is FQGTGA. This CDR3 is 13 amino acids long. The CDR3 DNA follows: TGTGCCAGCAGCTTAGAGAGGGGATTGCGCTACACCTTC. Protein product: CASSLERGLRYTF.

The CDR3 DNA follows: TGTGCCAGTAGTGTGGGGAGAACAGGGATGAACACTGAAGCTTTCTTT. As protein: CASSVGRTGMNTEAFF. The V call is TRBV19, the J call TRBJ1-1; weak D call: TRBD1 (6 bases). CDR1 is LNHDA and CDR2 is SQIVND in the germline V gene (reference sequence). V gave up 5 bases and J gave up 0 bases, with 16 bases separating them. The CDR3 runs 16 residues.

This chain links TRBV20-1 with TRBJ1-2, with D unresolved. This CDR3 spans 13 amino acids. Germline V gives CDR1 DFQATT, CDR2 SNEGSKA (reference sequence). The V and J ends lost 3 bases and 4 bases respectively, with 12 bases between them. CDR3 bases: TGCAGTGCTAGGAATCGGGGAAGCTATGGCTACACCTTC. Its protein product is CSARNRGSYGYTF.

V and J are TRBV10-3 and TRBJ2-7; a weak D match, TRBD1 (6 bases). The CDR3 length is 15 residues. CDR1 and CDR2 from the germline V gene are ENHRY and SYGVKD. V was trimmed by 4 bases and J by 3 bases, leaving 16 bases between them. The CDR3 DNA sequence: TGTGCCATCAGTGGATTACAGGGCTTCGGCTACGAGCAGTACTTC. As protein: CAISGLQGFGYEQYF.

The V and J genes are TRBV24-1 and TRBJ1-4, with D perhaps matching TRBD1 (6 bases). Germline V gives CDR1 KGHDR, CDR2 SFDVKD. This CDR3 spans 15 amino acids. With 3 bases removed from V and 5 bases from J, the gap between germline ends came to 12 bases. The CDR3, as DNA: TGTGCCACCAGTGATCGAGGGCAGGGGAATGAAAAACTGTTTTTT. It specifies CATSDRGQGNEKLFF.

The J gene is TRBJ2-5, the V gene TRBV7-7; D not resolved. Germline CDR1 reads SSHAT; CDR2 reads FNYEAQ (reference sequence). V was trimmed by 4 bases and J by 2 bases, leaving 11 bases between them. The CDR3 runs 14 residues. In nucleotides, the CDR3 is TGTGCCAGCAGCTCCCTAGGTGTTCAAGAGACCCAGTACTTC. Translated, it gives CASSSLGVQETQYF. The variable domain in full, with the rest retrieved from reference TRBV7-7 and TRBJ2-5, is GAGVSQSPRYKVTKRGQDVTLRCDPISSHATLYWYQQALGQGPEFLTYFNYEAQPDKSGLPSDRFSAERPEGSISTLTIQRTEQRDSAMYRCASSSLGVQETQYFGPGTRLLVL.

This clonotype was counted between two and nine times. The rearrangement uses TRBV2 and TRBJ1-1, with D perhaps TRBD1 (5 bases). Trimming removed 4 bases from V and 1 base from J, with 7 bases in between. The CDR3 has 13 residues. Germline CDR1 SNHLY, CDR2 FYNNEI. DNA of the CDR3: TGTGCCAGCAGTGTAACAGGGAACACTGAAGCTTTCTTT. Amino acids: CASSVTGNTEAFF.

This clonotype was counted once. CDR3 nucleotide sequence: TGCGCCAGCAGCCAACTAGGACAGGGTTTGGGCGAGCAGTACTTC. Protein product: CASSQLGQGLGEQYF. J is TRBJ2-7 and V is TRBV5-1; 8 positions agree with TRBD1. The CDR3 loop spans 15 amino acids. The V and J ends lost 4 bases and 6 bases, in that order; junction bases with no gene match: 12. Germline V lookup: CDR1 SGHRS, CDR2 YFSETQ.

This clonotype has a handful of counts. The chain carries TRBV18 and TRBJ2-7; no reliable D call. There are 12 residues in the CDR3. The V end was cut by 3 bases, the J end by 0 bases, with 3 bases between. Per the germline V gene, CDR1 is KGHSH and CDR2 is LQKENI. The CDR3 spells CASSPDSYEQYF. The CDR3, as DNA: TGTGCCAGCTCACCGGACTCCTACGAGCAGTACTTC.

This sequence joins TRBV14 and TRBJ1-1; 8 bases agree with TRBD1. In germline, CDR1 is SGHDN, CDR2 FVKESK. V was clipped by 6 bases and J by 1 base; unmatched bases: 1. CDR3 length: 13 amino acids. CDR3: CASRQGGNTEAFF. The CDR3 DNA sequence: TGTGCCAGCAGACAGGGGGGGAACACTGAAGCTTTCTTT.

The V and J genes are TRBV24-1 and TRBJ2-3; TRBD1 matches 7 bases. This CDR3 region has 14 residues. V shed 8 bases, J shed 4 bases, and the junction held 8 bases outside the gene matches. The germline CDR1 and CDR2 sequences are KGHDR and SFDVKD. CDR3 DNA: TGTGCCACCAAACAGGGGAATGAGGCAGATACGCAGTATTTT. It is translated as CATKQGNEADTQYF.